The clone carrying this T cell receptor beta chain was counted many times. The data belong to a study of neurological immune-mediated disorders. Via MiXCR, TCRdb re-called the 5' RACE reads, giving one row per CDR3 protein. The table records 65,000 to 70,000 distinct CDR3 sequences, approximately 4.2% of them present only once. V was clipped by 3 bases and J by 4 bases; unmatched bases: 5. The CDR3 spans 15 residues. CDR1 is DFQATT, CDR2 SNEGSKA, per germline (reference sequence). The sample comprised PBMCs. The chain uses TRBV20-1 and TRBJ2-3; 12 bases agree with TRBD1. The sequence was obtained from a man in his forties or fifties with multiple sclerosis. The CDR3 region has the DNA TGCAGTGCTAGCCCCGGGACAGGGGGCCCAGATACGCAGTATTTT. This translates into CSASPGTGGPDTQYF.